The table lists the clone carrying this TCR beta chain with many counts. This record belongs to a study of blood T cells in healthy people across ages. CDR3 length: 15 amino acids. Combining a sample-barcoded 5' primer with a J-beta primer mix, a second PCR ran for 7 to 11 cycles. TCRdb analysed the 5' RACE reads with MiXCR anew, one entry per CDR3 protein. The data hold around 780,000 distinct CDR3 sequences, with around three fifths observed a single time. The TCR comes from a man aged 35 to 55 in good health. The V call is TRBV21-1, the J call TRBJ1-5; the DNA was not compared with TRBD1, the D call given in the table. TRBV21-1 corresponds to a pseudogene. The sequenced material came from blood. Here the CDR3 DNA reads TGTGCCAGCAGGACACAGGGGATGAGAGGTCAGCCCCAGCATTTT. Its protein product is CASRTQGMRGQPQHF.